This T cell receptor (beta chain) stems from a study of blood T cell repertoires in COVID-19 (dated by TCRdb to the early 2020s). With regard to the full study: Samples from collaborators originated in the United States, Italy and Spain and spanned both the acute and convalescent phases of COVID-19. The prospective study material was composed of cDNA or gDNA derived from T cells, B-cell-depleted T cells, or PBMCs. Subjects who had been exposed to COVID-19, were actively infected with it, or had recovered from it provided the deeply sampled blood TCRbeta repertoires that made up the dataset. A freely available public database, intended as a resource for researchers studying the immune response to SARS-CoV-2, is where the repertoires were released. The samples were drawn from the first 160 participants of the ongoing ImmuneRACE study and from 950 to 1,500 subjects provided by 6 global collaborators. Nearly every sample came with metadata listing a de-identified subject ID, COVID-19 status, age in years and sex. Where available, HLA class I and class II types were obtained from metadata supplied by the sample provider rather than from assay-based typing.

TCRbeta CDR3 regions were amplified from genomic DNA by means of the immunoSEQ Assay, a bias-controlled multiplex PCR. Concerning the study's data processing: Within the assay, amplification of reference gene primers was used to estimate how many nucleated cells each sample contained. To quantify the absolute abundance of each unique TCRbeta CDR3 rearrangement, sequence reads were collapsed and filtered. For each sample, productive Simpson clonality was calculated as the square root of Simpson's diversity index across productive rearrangements. Sourced from immuneACCESS, this table was stored by TCRdb with only in-frame sequences that have V and J called. A share of the clones is absent; for the studies checked, an unresolved V gene accounts for under half, and the remainder has no known explanation. The DNA was the basis for D and trimming; V, J and clone size are from that table. Present in this sample are nearly 35,000 clones, around 87% of which were seen just once. Jointly, the top ten make up around 40% of the sample.

In the case of this clone: What antigen it recognizes has not been identified. Nothing much larger sits one base from this clone, and base qualities are not available.

The collaborating institutions used their own protocols to collect whole blood in K2EDTA tubes. Collaborator samples were shipped for TCRbeta analysis as frozen whole blood, isolated PBMCs, or DNA extracted from either sample type. General conclusions and limits of the study: The amount of clinical and demographic metadata varied by source and participant and was provided uncurated.

V was cut back by 0 bases and J by 9 bases, leaving a gap of 15 bases between them. The CDR3 measures 14 amino acids from cysteine to phenylalanine. Here the CDR3 DNA is all that survives: 42 bases in frame from base 1. CDR1 and CDR2 (LGHDT, YNNKEL) derive from the germline V gene (reference sequence). This clonotype was sampled from a human donor in a cohort sampled during active COVID-19. Sequencing used peripheral blood. The chain is encoded by TRBV3-1 (or the pseudogene TRBV3-2) joined to TRBJ2-7; possibly the D gene is TRBD2, per 5 matching bases. In nucleotide form, the sequence is TGTGCCAGCAGCCAAGAAGCTGGGCCCGGGGTGCAGTACTTC. It encodes CASSQEAGPGVQYF.